This section outlines one T cell receptor (beta chain) sequence together with its context. What it binds is unknown. CDR3 length equals 14 residues. Trimming took 7 bases from V and 0 from J, leaving 10 bases between them. Germline V lookup: CDR1 LNHDA, CDR2 SQIVND (reference sequence). Original data processing: Without quality scores, immunoSEQ junctional reads could not be filtered like full-length reads. Assay used: immunoSEQ multiplex PCR; TCRdb lists only in-frame clones, some missing. Clone size and the V and J calls come from that table; the DNA yielded D and trimming. Among about half a million clones listed, 70% to 80% were seen once. The source of the sample is a study of shared clonotypes between healthy human individuals. Study results and caveats: Clonotype sharing among the donors was expected to vary with sequencing depth.

The sample comprised PBMCs. The TCR was taken from a woman between 40 and 50 years old in good health. Some clones in this sample may be carry-over from other donors' samples. This sequence joins TRBV19 and TRBJ1-5; no firm D call. The CDR3 sequence: CASKPYHSNQPQHF. CDR3 nucleotides: TGTGCCAGTAAGCCATATCATAGCAATCAGCCCCAGCATTTT.